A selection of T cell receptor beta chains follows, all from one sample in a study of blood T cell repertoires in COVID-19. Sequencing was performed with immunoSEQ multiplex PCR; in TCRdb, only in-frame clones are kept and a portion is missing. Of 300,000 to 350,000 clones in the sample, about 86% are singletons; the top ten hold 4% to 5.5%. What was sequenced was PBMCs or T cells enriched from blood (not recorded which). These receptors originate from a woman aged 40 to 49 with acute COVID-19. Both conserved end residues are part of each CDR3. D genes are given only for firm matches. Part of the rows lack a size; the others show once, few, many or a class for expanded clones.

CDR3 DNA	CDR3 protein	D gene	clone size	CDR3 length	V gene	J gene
TGTGCCAGCAGTCAATCAGGGATCGCGATCACTGAAGCTTTCTTT	CASSQSGIAITEAFF	NA	few	15	TRBV7-9	TRBJ1-1
TGTGCCAGCAGCCAAGATCCCGCGGCAGGGAATGAAAAACTGTTTTTT	CASSQDPAAGNEKLFF	NA	NA	16	TRBV4-2	TRBJ1-4
TGTGCCAGCAGCCAGGACAGCAACTATGGCTACACCTTC	CASSQDSNYGYTF	NA	NA	13	TRBV7-8	TRBJ1-2
TGTGCCAGCAGTTACAGCCTCACAGGTGCCGGAAACACCATATATTTT	CASSYSLTGAGNTIYF	NA	NA	16	TRBV6-5	TRBJ1-3
TGTGCCAGCAGTGGGGAGGACATCTACACTGAAGCTTTCTTT	CASSGEDIYTEAFF	NA	NA	14	TRBV25-1	TRBJ1-1
TGTGCCAGCAGTTCAAGTTCGGATGAGCAGTTCTTC	CASSSSSDEQFF	NA	NA	12	TRBV6-5	TRBJ2-1
TGTGCCTGGAGACCCACAGGGGCGCCACCTCGGAGGACTGAAGCTTTCTTT	CAWRPTGAPPRRTEAFF	TRBD1	NA	17	TRBV30	TRBJ1-1
TGTGCCAGCTCACCAACCGGGACAGGGGGACGCGAGCAGTACTTC	CASSPTGTGGREQYF	TRBD1	NA	15	TRBV18	TRBJ2-7
TGTGCCAGCAGCTTAGTTATGCAAGGGGGGCAGTACTTC	CASSLVMQGGQYF	NA	NA	13	TRBV11-2	TRBJ2-7
TGTGCCAGCTCACCACGAACAGACTCTGGAAACACCATATATTTT	CASSPRTDSGNTIYF	NA	NA	15	TRBV18	TRBJ1-3
TGTGCCAGCAGTGAAGCAGGACAGAGAACCTACGAGCAGTACTTC	CASSEAGQRTYEQYF	NA	NA	15	TRBV6-1	TRBJ2-7
TGCAGCGTGGGGACATTTTACGAGCAGTACTTC	CSVGTFYEQYF	NA	NA	11	TRBV29-1	TRBJ2-7